This T cell receptor beta chain was profiled in a study of blood T cells in healthy people across ages. The length of the CDR3 is 16 residues. Germline V gene sequence: CDR1 LGHNA, CDR2 YNFKEQ. V trimming: 4 bases; J trimming: 1 base; junction bases outside the gene matches: 9. Points from the study as a whole: Among long-lived donors, naive CD4+ cells were more numerous and diversity higher than in aged donors. PBMC samples, being unsorted, prevented any conclusive comparison of naive and antigen-experienced cells.

Comment on this clonotype: The antigen remains unidentified.

Next came a second PCR, run for roughly 6 to 11 cycles, which used a sample-barcoded 5' primer along with a J-beta primer mix. Each of the cDNA molecules was tagged by a template-switch adaptor with 12 random nucleotides. TCRdb reanalysed the 5' RACE reads using MiXCR and keeps one entry per CDR3 protein. The sample includes some 760,000 distinct CDR3 sequences, approximately 25% of them seen just once. These data are also associated with another study on T cells of mothers and their children.

The sample was blood. V is TRBV4-2 and J is TRBJ2-5, with 7 bases that match TRBD1. The clonotype was recovered from a boy between 10 and 17 years old in good health. CDR3 in amino acids: CASSRGYGTAQETQYF. The CDR3 nucleotides read TGTGCCAGCAGCCGAGGTTACGGGACAGCCCAAGAGACCCAGTACTTC.